The text below deals with one T cell receptor beta chain. Antigen: not known. Germline V gives CDR1 SGHTA, CDR2 FQGNSA. Trimming at V came to 5 bases and at J to 3 bases, leaving 7 bases not matched to a gene. This CDR3 is 16 amino acids long. This sample is part of a study of response to subunit inactivated influenza vaccine. TCRdb reanalysed the RT-PCR reads using MiXCR and keeps one entry per CDR3 protein. This sample carries about 780,000 distinct CDR3 sequences, roughly 20% of them seen once, and the ten largest clones take 11%. Notes on the study in general: A suggestion made by the authors is that each seasonal influenza vaccination recruits few new T cells.

This TCR came from a man aged 50 to 60 who received an inactivated influenza vaccine. The sample consisted of PBMCs from blood, taken approximately 5 days after vaccination. V is TRBV7-2 and J is TRBJ2-3; 11 nucleotides match TRBD1. Here the CDR3 DNA reads TGTGCCAGCAGCCTAAGGACAGGGGGCGCGACAGATACGCAGTATTTT. It specifies CASSLRTGGATDTQYF.